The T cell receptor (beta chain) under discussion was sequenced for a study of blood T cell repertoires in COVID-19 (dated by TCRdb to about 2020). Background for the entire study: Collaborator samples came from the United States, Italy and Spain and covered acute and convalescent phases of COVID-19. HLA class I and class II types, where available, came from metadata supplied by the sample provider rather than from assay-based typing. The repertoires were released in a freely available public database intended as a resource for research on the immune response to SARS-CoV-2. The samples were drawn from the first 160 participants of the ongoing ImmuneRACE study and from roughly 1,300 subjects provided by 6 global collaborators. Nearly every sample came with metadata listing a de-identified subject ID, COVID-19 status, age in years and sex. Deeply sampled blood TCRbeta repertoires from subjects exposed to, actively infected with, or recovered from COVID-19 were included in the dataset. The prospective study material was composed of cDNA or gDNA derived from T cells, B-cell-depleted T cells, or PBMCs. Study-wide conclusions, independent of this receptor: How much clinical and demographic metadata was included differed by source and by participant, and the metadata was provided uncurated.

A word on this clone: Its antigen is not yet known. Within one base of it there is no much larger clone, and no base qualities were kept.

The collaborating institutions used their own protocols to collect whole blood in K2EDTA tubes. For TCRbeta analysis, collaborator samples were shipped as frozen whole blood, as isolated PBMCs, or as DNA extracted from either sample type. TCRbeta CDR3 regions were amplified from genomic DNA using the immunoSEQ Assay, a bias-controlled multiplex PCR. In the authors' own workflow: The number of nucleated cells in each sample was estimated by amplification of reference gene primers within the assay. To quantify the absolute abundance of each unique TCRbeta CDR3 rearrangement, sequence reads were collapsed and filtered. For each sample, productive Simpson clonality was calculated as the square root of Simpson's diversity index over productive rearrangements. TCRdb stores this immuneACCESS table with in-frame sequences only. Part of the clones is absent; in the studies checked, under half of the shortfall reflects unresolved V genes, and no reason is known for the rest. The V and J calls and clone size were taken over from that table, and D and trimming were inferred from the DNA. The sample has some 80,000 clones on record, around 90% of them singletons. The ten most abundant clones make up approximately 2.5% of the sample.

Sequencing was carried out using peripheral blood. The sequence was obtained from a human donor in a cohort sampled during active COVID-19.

At the DNA level, the sequence is TGCGCCAGCAGTGATTACCGAGGGGGCGGGTACGAGCAGTACTTC. This is translated as CASSDYRGGGYEQYF. In this chain, TRBV10-2 is recombined with TRBJ2-7, and 7 bases in between align with TRBD1. V is pruned by 3 bases and J by 4 bases, leaving 9 bases of the junction without a gene match. In the germline V gene, CDR1 corresponds to WSHSY and CDR2 to SAAADI. The CDR3 runs 15 amino acids, cysteine and phenylalanine included. The CDR3 DNA has 45 bases and is translated from base 1.